The 13 T cell receptor beta chains given below trace back to one sample, sequenced in a study of cytomegalovirus exposure and HLA in healthy donors. Researchers ran the PCR with 60 Vbeta and 13 Jbeta primers. The protocol was immunoSEQ multiplex PCR, while the TCRdb copy is restricted to in-frame clones and leaves out a portion. The table lists roughly 180,000 clones, roughly four fifths of them singletons. Sequencing used PBMCs. All receptors come from a man aged 18 to 35 in good health and CMV-seronegative.

This clone was counted a few times. This chain links TRBV5-1 with TRBJ2-6; possibly TRBD2 for D (5 bases). CDR1 is SGHRS, CDR2 YFSETQ, per germline. This CDR3 region has 18 residues. V lost 1 base and J 0 bases, leaving 14 bases between the germline ends. The CDR3 spells CASSLLIGEGSGANVLTF. The CDR3 DNA reads TGCGCCAGCAGCTTGTTAATAGGTGAGGGCTCTGGGGCCAACGTCCTGACTTTC.

J is TRBJ2-2 and V is TRBV7-9, with D possibly being TRBD2 (5 bases). The CDR3 is made up of 15 amino acids. From germline, CDR1 is SEHNR and CDR2 FQNEAQ (reference sequence). Trimming removed 5 bases from V and 8 bases from J, with 18 bases in between. CDR3 sequence: CASSTPTTTPGELFF. For the CDR3, the DNA is TGTGCCAGCAGCACCCCGACTACCACCCCGGGGGAGCTGTTTTTT.

V and J are TRBV5-4 and TRBJ2-1; D is possibly TRBD2 (5 bases). The ends were cut back, 0 bases at V and 8 bases at J, with 9 bases in the middle. This CDR3 has 13 amino acids. Germline-derived CDR1 and CDR2 are SGHNT and YYREEE (reference sequence). The CDR3 loop reads CASSLAPGDEQFF. The CDR3 DNA follows: TGTGCCAGCAGCTTGGCACCCGGGGATGAGCAGTTCTTC.

This sequence joins TRBV10-3 and TRBJ1-1, with D maybe TRBD1 (6 bases). This CDR3 is 13 amino acids long. Germline V lookup: CDR1 ENHRY, CDR2 SYGVKD. V lost 6 bases to trimming and J lost 6 bases, with 14 bases between them. The CDR3 reads CAIRASGESEAFF. The CDR3 bases are TGTGCCATCAGAGCCTCAGGGGAATCTGAAGCTTTCTTT.

V gene TRBV27 combines with J gene TRBJ1-5; D is unresolved. From germline, CDR1 is MNHEY and CDR2 SMNVEV (reference sequence). The CDR3 is made up of 16 amino acids. V was pared by 1 base and J by 1 base, with 11 bases between. The DNA of the CDR3 is TGTGCCAGCAGTTTATGGCGGCCGGGGAGCAATCAGCCCCAGCATTTT. Residues: CASSLWRPGSNQPQHF.

The V call is TRBV9, the J call TRBJ2-7, with D perhaps TRBD2 (6 bases). This CDR3 contains 14 residues. Germline CDR1 reads SGDLS; CDR2 reads YYNGEE. Trimming stripped 0 bases from V and 5 bases from J, with 12 bases between. CDR3 amino acids: CASSVGGDGNEQYF. In nucleotides, the CDR3 is TGTGCCAGCAGCGTAGGCGGGGATGGGAACGAGCAGTACTTC. Complete variable domain (other parts from reference TRBV9 and TRBJ2-7): DSGVTQTPKHLITATGQRVTLRCSPRSGDLSVYWYQQSLDQGLQFLIQYYNGEERAKGNILERFSAQQFPDLHSELNLSSLELGDSALYFCASSVGGDGNEQYFGPGTRLTVT.

The chain combines TRBV4-3 with TRBJ2-3; weak D call: TRBD1 (6 bases). Between the trimmed V and J ends, which lost 4 bases and 3 bases, there was a span of 17 bases. Germline CDR1 reads LGHNA; CDR2 reads YSLEER. The CDR3 has 16 residues. As DNA, the CDR3 is TGCGCCAGCAGCCGAGGGAAGGGGGTGAGGACAGATACGCAGTATTTT. This encodes CASSRGKGVRTDTQYF.

This rearrangement joins TRBV7-2 to TRBJ2-7; D call uncertain. Germline values: CDR1 SGHTA, CDR2 FQGNSA. V lost 5 bases, J lost 4 bases, and 12 bases lay in between. This CDR3 is built from 13 residues. DNA of the CDR3: TGTGCCAGCAGCAGGCGGTTTGAATACGAGCAGTACTTC. Its protein product is CASSRRFEYEQYF.

The chain carries TRBV6-5 and TRBJ1-5; TRBD1 matches 11 bases. Losses at the gene ends were 1 base for V and 6 bases for J; bases not matched to a gene: 5. The CDR3 totals 16 residues. CDR1 is MNHEY, CDR2 SVGAGI, per germline. The chain's CDR3 is CASSYYGQGAGQPQHF. CDR3 coding DNA: TGTGCCAGCAGTTACTATGGACAGGGGGCAGGTCAGCCCCAGCATTTT.

The chain couples TRBV7-6 to TRBJ2-3; TRBD2 matches at 7 bases. Losses at the gene ends were 5 bases for V and 2 bases for J; bases not matched to a gene: 13. Germline CDR1 is SGHVS and CDR2 is FNYEAQ. The CDR3 has 17 amino acids. The CDR3 sequence is CASSLGGGLSNTDTQYF. The CDR3 DNA reads TGTGCCAGCAGCCTTGGTGGGGGACTATCGAACACAGATACGCAGTATTTT.

V usage is TRBV7-6 and J usage is TRBJ1-3; D possibly corresponds to TRBD1 (6 bases). Trimming shortened V by 4 bases and J by 4 bases, and 17 bases separated the two germline ends. Germline assignment: CDR1 SGHVS and CDR2 FNYEAQ. CDR3 length: 16 residues. CDR3 sequence reads: CASSYSSRDKGNTIYF. For the CDR3, the DNA is TGTGCCAGCAGCTACAGCTCCCGGGACAAGGGAAACACCATATATTTT.

The V and J genes are TRBV6-1 and TRBJ1-2, with TRBD1 as a possible D gene (5 bases). The V end was cut by 7 bases, the J end by 4 bases, with 7 bases between. Germline CDR1 reads MNHNS; CDR2 reads SASEGT. The CDR3 is 11 amino acids. The chain's CDR3 is CASTDSYGYTF. The CDR3 DNA follows: TGTGCCAGCACTGACAGCTATGGCTACACCTTC.

The chain couples TRBV28 to TRBJ1-4; the D is unclear. The ends were cut back, 3 bases at V and 5 bases at J, with 7 bases in the middle. This CDR3 contains 13 residues. Germline-derived CDR1 and CDR2 are MDHEN and SYDVKM. CDR3 loop: CASSFDGNEKLFF. The CDR3 nucleotides read TGTGCCAGCAGTTTTGACGGGAATGAAAAACTGTTTTTT.